This TCR beta chain was observed in a study of blood T cell repertoires in COVID-19. Original data processing: Quantification of nucleated cells was approximated via reference gene primer amplification. Sequencing was performed with immunoSEQ multiplex PCR; in TCRdb, only in-frame clones are kept and a portion is missing. The DNA gave D and trimming, while V, J and clone size come from that table. The top ten clones hold about 5.8% of a sample with 120,000 to 150,000 clones, around 84% of them seen once. This clone showed up just once. The cohort comprised adults aged roughly 18 to 95 years residing in approximately 25 US areas. Each participant's cohort was designated according to participant-reported clinical history. It was within 2 weeks before study entry that exposed participants met a COVID-19 case. The length of the CDR3 is 15 residues. The germline gives CDR1 SGDLS, CDR2 YYNGEE. After removal of 4 bases from V and 7 bases from J, the junction contained 8 bases not matched to a gene.

The J gene is TRBJ1-6, the V gene TRBV9, with 7 bases fitting TRBD1. The material sequenced was PBMCs or T cells enriched from blood (not recorded which). The TCR sequence derives from a woman between 50 and 59 years old who had been exposed to COVID-19. CDR3 sequence reads: CASSIDRVGNSPLHF. Here the CDR3 DNA reads TGTGCCAGCAGCATCGACAGGGTCGGGAATTCACCCCTCCACTTT.